These 28 T cell receptor beta chains were sequenced from one sample in a study of blood T cells in healthy people across ages. A second PCR of about 7 to 11 cycles used a sample-barcoded 5' primer and a J-beta primer mix. MiXCR, applied by TCRdb to the 5' RACE reads, yields one record per CDR3 protein. The sample lists more than 1,000,000 distinct CDR3 sequences; roughly 24% were seen once. A further study also used this sample, focusing on T cells of mothers and their children.

Material for sequencing was blood. The receptors were sampled from a girl aged 2-10 years in good health.

This clonotype was seen ten or more times. The chain couples TRBV4-3 to TRBJ2-7; 9 bases agree with TRBD1. The CDR3 extends over 15 amino acids. V shed 0 bases and J 5 bases; nucleotides not matched to a gene: 5. CDR1 is LGHNA and CDR2 is YSLEER in the germline V gene. Here the CDR3 reads CASSQEGTGWDEQYF. In DNA form, the CDR3 reads TGCGCCAGCAGCCAAGAAGGGACAGGGTGGGACGAGCAGTACTTC.

There are a few counts of this clonotype. The conserved final phenylalanine or tryptophan is absent from the CDR3, which likely points to a read error. The genes are TRBV5-1 and TRBJ1-5; possible D gene TRBD1, 5 bases. Between the trimmed V and J ends, which lost 0 bases and 0 bases, there was a span of 10 bases. The CDR3 extends over 16 amino acids. Germline V gives CDR1 SGHRS, CDR2 YFSETQ. In DNA, the CDR3 is TGCGCCAGCAGCTTGGGCTGGGACGGTAGCAATCAGCCCCAGCATCTT. Amino acids: CASSLGWDGSNQPQHL.

This sequence joins TRBV7-2 and TRBJ2-3, with 11 positions matching TRBD2. The V and J ends lost 2 bases and 2 bases, in that order; junction bases with no gene match: 3. In germline, CDR1 is SGHTA, CDR2 FQGNSA. The CDR3 consists of 16 residues. In nucleotides, the CDR3 is TGTGCCAGCAGCTTACTAGCGGGAGGCATCACAGATACGCAGTATTTT. Translated: CASSLLAGGITDTQYF.

The V gene is TRBV14, the J gene TRBJ1-2, with D uncertain. The length of the CDR3 is 17 residues. Per the germline V gene, CDR1 is SGHDN and CDR2 is FVKESK. Trimming stripped 0 bases from V and 5 bases from J, with 19 bases between. This CDR3 reads CASSQDERQLTLYGYTF. The CDR3 DNA reads TGTGCCAGCAGCCAAGATGAACGGCAGCTTACCCTATATGGCTACACCTTC. The whole variable domain, remainder taken from reference TRBV14 and TRBJ1-2, is EAGVTQFPSHSVIEKGQTVTLRCDPISGHDNLYWYRRVMGKEIKFLLHFVKESKQDESGMPNNRFLAERTGGTYSTLKVQPAELEDSGVYFCASSQDERQLTLYGYTFGSGTRLTVV.

This clonotype was seen only a few times. This chain links TRBV12-5 with TRBJ2-1; D may match TRBD1 or TRBD2 (5 bases each). The length of the CDR3 is 14 residues. Germline assignment: CDR1 LGHNT and CDR2 FRNRAP. Trimming pared 1 base from V and 5 bases from J, leaving 9 bases between. DNA of the CDR3: TGTGCTAGTGGTTTGGGGGACCCAAACAATGAGCAGTTCTTC. Translating gives CASGLGDPNNEQFF.

The V and J genes are TRBV14 and TRBJ2-3, with no clear D. The germline V and J ends were trimmed by 4 bases and 4 bases, with 12 bases remaining between them. The CDR3 is 14 amino acids. Germline lookup yields CDR1 SGHDN and CDR2 FVKESK. Here the CDR3 reads CASSRPRFADTQYF. As DNA, the CDR3 is TGTGCCAGCAGCCGCCCTCGGTTTGCAGATACGCAGTATTTT. Full variable domain (rest looked up from reference TRBV14 and TRBJ2-3): EAGVTQFPSHSVIEKGQTVTLRCDPISGHDNLYWYRRVMGKEIKFLLHFVKESKQDESGMPNNRFLAERTGGTYSTLKVQPAELEDSGVYFCASSRPRFADTQYFGPGTRLTVL.

The rearrangement links TRBV9 to TRBJ1-2; tentatively, D is TRBD1 (5 bases). Per the germline V gene, CDR1 is SGDLS and CDR2 is YYNGEE. Trimming took 4 bases from V and 7 from J, leaving 17 bases between them. This CDR3 contains 14 residues. In DNA form, the CDR3 reads TGTGCCAGCAGCCTCGAGGAGGGAAGGGGTGGCTACACCTTC. Protein product: CASSLEEGRGGYTF.

V is TRBV6-1 and J is TRBJ1-3, with D perhaps TRBD1 (5 bases). Deletions cut 4 bases from V and 7 bases from J, with 14 bases between. The germline V gene encodes CDR1 MNHNS and CDR2 SASEGT. This CDR3 spans 14 amino acids. The DNA of the CDR3 is TGTGCCAGCAGTGCAAGGGACGGTGAGAACACCATATATTTT. Translating it yields CASSARDGENTIYF.

V gene TRBV20-1 combines with J gene TRBJ2-5; possibly TRBD2 for D (6 bases). The better agreement between TRBJ2-7 and the DNA end casts doubt on the J call. This CDR3 spans 13 amino acids. Looked up from germline, CDR1 is DFQATT and CDR2 is SNEGSKA (reference sequence). The CDR3 bases are TGCAGTGCTACCACACTAGCATCCTACGAGCAGTACTTC. Encoded protein: CSATTLASYEQYF.

The chain recombines TRBV12-3 or TRBV12-4 with TRBJ1-5; weak D call: TRBD1 (5 bases). This CDR3 contains 12 residues. Trimming took 8 bases from V and 6 from J, leaving 11 bases between them. CDR3 in DNA: TGTGCCAGCTCCCGGGGGGGTCAGCCCCAGCATTTT. It translates to CASSRGGQPQHF.

This chain's CDR3 is CASAPVSVGADTQYF. In DNA form, the CDR3 reads TGTGCCAGCGCCCCAGTTTCGGTCGGGGCAGATACGCAGTATTTT. V usage is TRBV6-5 and J usage is TRBJ2-3; tentatively, D is TRBD2 (5 bases). Trimming cost V 8 bases and J 4 bases, with 19 bases left between them. The CDR3 consists of 15 residues. Germline V gene lookup returns CDR1 MNHEY and CDR2 SVGAGI.

In regard to this clonotype: The junction differs from germline at one of its ends, possibly a read error. This chain connects TRBV7-6 to TRBJ2-5, with TRBD1 matching 11 bases. The CDR3 sequence is 15 residues long. The germline V gene has CDR1 SGHVS and CDR2 FNYEAQ. CDR3 bases: TGTGCCAGCAGCCCCGGGACAGGGGGGTCAGCGGAGCACTTCTTC. Amino acids: CASSPGTGGSAEHFF.

This clonotype was counted only a few times. J is TRBJ2-1 and V is TRBV4-2; D is perhaps TRBD1 (6 bases). In germline, CDR1 is LGHNA, CDR2 YNFKEQ. The CDR3 spans 13 residues. Deletions cut 0 bases from V and 9 bases from J, with 9 bases between. CDR3 protein: CASSQDIRGEQFF. The CDR3 nucleotides read TGTGCCAGCAGCCAAGATATCAGGGGTGAGCAGTTCTTC.

This sequence joins TRBV6-2 or TRBV6-3 and TRBJ1-1; 9 positions match TRBD1. V was pared by 2 bases and J by 7 bases, with 2 bases of the junction left unmatched. The CDR3 extends over 13 amino acids. Per the germline V gene, CDR1 is MNHEY and CDR2 is SVGEGT. CDR3 sequence reads: CASSYTDRGEAFF. The CDR3 coding sequence is TGTGCCAGCAGTTACACGGACAGGGGTGAAGCTTTCTTT.

This clonotype appeared a few times. V gene TRBV4-1 combines with J gene TRBJ1-5, with D unclear. CDR1 MGHRA and CDR2 YSYEKL come from the germline V gene. Trimming took 0 bases from V and 0 from J, leaving 9 bases between them. CDR3 length equals 16 residues. The CDR3 here is CASSQEFTNSNQPQHF. The CDR3 region has the DNA TGCGCCAGCAGCCAAGAATTTACGAATAGCAATCAGCCCCAGCATTTT.

This chain joins TRBV9 and TRBJ1-2; D is uncertain. This CDR3 has 20 residues. Germline V gene lookup returns CDR1 SGDLS and CDR2 YYNGEE. V lost 0 bases to trimming and J lost 2 bases, with 26 bases between them. CDR3 sequence reads: CASSVASWVGAPDLNYGYTF. The CDR3 region has the DNA TGTGCCAGCAGCGTAGCATCGTGGGTGGGTGCGCCTGATCTCAACTATGGCTACACCTTC. The complete variable domain, with remaining parts taken from reference TRBV9 and TRBJ1-2, reads DSGVTQTPKHLITATGQRVTLRCSPRSGDLSVYWYQQSLDQGLQFLIQYYNGEERAKGNILERFSAQQFPDLHSELNLSSLELGDSALYFCASSVASWVGAPDLNYGYTFGSGTRLTVV.

The chain uses TRBV5-1 and TRBJ2-7; 11 positions match TRBD1. The CDR3 runs to 15 residues. The germline CDR1 and CDR2 sequences are SGHRS and YFSETQ. J gave up 4 bases and V 3 bases, and 6 bases lay outside the gene matches. The CDR3, as DNA: TGCGCCAGCAGCTCCTGGGACAGGGGGAATTACGAGCAGTACTTC. Protein product: CASSSWDRGNYEQYF.

In its sample, this clonotype was seen a few times. DNA for the CDR3: TGTGCCAGCAGCTCCTCCGGGGGCGAGCAGTTCTTC. It encodes CASSSSGGEQFF. The genes are TRBV11-1 and TRBJ2-5; D may be TRBD1 or TRBD2 (6 bases each). Judging by the DNA end, TRBJ2-1 fits better; the J call may be wrong. This CDR3 has 12 residues. CDR1 SGHAT and CDR2 FQDESV come from the germline V gene (reference sequence).

This clonotype was seen only a few times. The chain employs TRBV9 and TRBJ2-7, with 8 bases matching TRBD2. From germline, CDR1 is SGDLS and CDR2 YYNGEE. CDR3 length: 15 residues. Trimming cost V 4 bases and J 1 base; bases outside gene matches: 7. Here the CDR3 DNA reads TGTGCCAGCAGCTCGTACAGCGGGGGTTCCTACGAGCAGTACTTC. Translated, it gives CASSSYSGGSYEQYF.

This chain uses TRBV7-9 with TRBJ2-1, with TRBD1 identical over 9 bases. CDR3 size: 18 residues. Looked up from germline, CDR1 is SEHNR and CDR2 is FQNEAQ (reference sequence). With 2 bases clipped from V and 2 bases from J, the junction kept 10 bases outside the gene matches. In DNA, the CDR3 is TGTGCCAGCAGCTTAATGGACAGGGGAAACCAGCCCTACAATGAGCAGTTCTTC. Translated, it gives CASSLMDRGNQPYNEQFF.

V usage is TRBV20-1 and J usage is TRBJ1-4; D gene ambiguous. Per the germline V gene, CDR1 is DFQATT and CDR2 is SNEGSKA (reference sequence). V dropped 6 bases and J dropped 8 bases, with 10 bases sitting between them. The CDR3 length is 11 residues. In DNA form, the CDR3 reads TGCAGTGCATTCGGAGGAGAAAAACTGTTTTTT. As protein: CSAFGGEKLFF.

In this sample, this clonotype turned up a few times. This chain links TRBV20-1 with TRBJ2-1, with 9 bases lining up with TRBD2. Germline V gene lookup returns CDR1 DFQATT and CDR2 SNEGSKA (reference sequence). Trimming at V came to 6 bases and at J to 2 bases, leaving 8 bases not matched to a gene. The CDR3 length is 15 residues. Here the CDR3 DNA reads TGCAGTGCCCAGACTAGCGGAGGGACCTACAATGAGCAGTTCTTC. This codes for CSAQTSGGTYNEQFF.

There are a few counts of this clonotype. The junction differs from germline at one of its ends, possibly a read error. The chain has TRBV29-1 and TRBJ2-1; 10 bases align to TRBD1. Germline V lookup: CDR1 SQVTM, CDR2 ANQGSEA. The CDR3 loop spans 18 amino acids. The CDR3 nucleotides are TGCAGCGTTGCGGGGGGTGGGGGACAGGGGCCATCCTATAATGAGCAGTTCTTC. Amino acid sequence: CSVAGGGGQGPSYNEQFF.

Comment on this clonotype: One junction end does not reproduce the germline sequence, and a read error may be involved. V usage is TRBV3-1 and J usage is TRBJ1-1; TRBD1 might be the D (5 bases). The CDR3 spans 14 residues. Germline CDR1 LGHDT, CDR2 YNNKEL (reference sequence). The CDR3 DNA sequence: TGCGCCAGCAGCCCGCAGCGGGACGTGTCGGAAGCTTTCTTT. Protein sequence: CASSPQRDVSEAFF.

The J gene is TRBJ2-5, the V gene TRBV12-5; 10 positions match TRBD1. The better agreement between TRBJ2-1 and the DNA end casts doubt on the J call. Germline V gives CDR1 LGHNT, CDR2 FRNRAP. The CDR3 loop spans 15 amino acids. The CDR3 DNA reads TGTGCTAGTGGTTTTAGGACAGGGGGCTACAATGAGCAGTTCTTC. This encodes CASGFRTGGYNEQFF.

Only a few counts were recorded for this clonotype. The V gene is TRBV7-9, the J gene TRBJ1-4; 7 nucleotides line up with TRBD1. The CDR3 totals 15 residues. V lost 4 bases, J lost 0 bases, and 2 bases stayed unmatched. The germline CDR1 and CDR2 sequences are SEHNR and FQNEAQ (reference sequence). For the CDR3, the DNA is TGTGCCAGCAGCTATAGGGGGCCAACTAATGAAAAACTGTTTTTT. This translates into CASSYRGPTNEKLFF.

The table lists this clonotype with many counts. This sequence joins TRBV7-6 and TRBJ2-5, with D maybe TRBD2 (5 bases). This CDR3 contains 14 residues. Germline V gives CDR1 SGHVS, CDR2 FNYEAQ. The V end was cut by 5 bases, the J end by 0 bases, with 10 bases between. CDR3 amino acids: CASSATGYQETQYF. The CDR3 nucleotides are TGTGCCAGCAGCGCCACGGGGTACCAAGAGACCCAGTACTTC.

The chain carries TRBV7-8 and TRBJ1-2; D is possibly TRBD1 (5 bases). The CDR3 loop spans 15 amino acids. Germline CDR1 SGHVS, CDR2 FQNEAQ. The germline V and J ends were trimmed by 1 base and 4 bases, with 13 bases remaining between them. This CDR3 reads CASSLVRDAPYGYTF. CDR3 bases: TGTGCCAGCAGCTTAGTTAGGGACGCGCCCTATGGCTACACCTTC.